This TCR beta chain was documented in a study of early T cells in non-severe SARS-CoV-2 infection. The length of the CDR3 is 14 residues. Between the trimmed V and J ends, which lost 7 bases and 5 bases, there was a span of 15 bases. Per germline, CDR1 MNHNY and CDR2 SVGAGI (reference sequence). TCRdb processed the 5' RACE reads anew with MiXCR; each CDR3 protein has one entry. The sample holds some 37,000 distinct CDR3 sequences, roughly 9.9% seen once. Input material: whole blood. The sequence came from an adult who was a healthcare worker with PCR-confirmed SARS-CoV-2 infection or an uninfected control (not recorded which). The chain uses TRBV6-6 and TRBJ2-4, with D possibly being TRBD1 (6 bases). The chain's CDR3 is CASKGQTKQNIQYF. The CDR3 nucleotides are TGTGCCAGCAAAGGACAGACCAAACAAAACATTCAGTACTTC.